This T cell receptor (beta chain) derives from a study of blood T cell repertoires in COVID-19. Study-wide background: In each case, the material was cDNA or gDNA derived from T cells, B-cell-depleted T cells, or PBMCs.

Only in-frame clones appear in the TCRdb table, and some are missing; sequencing was by immunoSEQ multiplex PCR. Of approximately 340,000 clones listed, around 83% are singletons. The CDR3 consists of 13 residues. Germline CDR1 is SGHAT and CDR2 is FQNNGV. V dropped 8 bases and J dropped 7; count of bases not matched to a gene: 7. The source material was peripheral blood. The chain recombines TRBV11-2 with TRBJ1-4; 7 bases map to TRBD1. This TCR was recovered from a man aged 25 to 40 with active or convalescent COVID-19. CDR3 sequence: CASQTGMGEKLFF. The CDR3 DNA sequence: TGTGCCAGCCAGACAGGGATGGGTGAAAAACTGTTTTTT.